This is a list of T cell receptor beta chains from one sample in a study of T cells expressing NK-cell markers. Using the 5' RACE reads, TCRdb records one entry per CDR3 protein without DNA. This sample contains some 500,000 distinct CDR3 sequences. The sequenced sample consisted of blood T cells: a sorted CD56 or NKG2C T cell subset, CD4+ or CD8+ T cells, or bulk PBMC T cells (not recorded which). The receptors derive from a woman between 50 and 59 years old in good health. The CDR3 runs from the conserved cysteine through the conserved F or W. The order of the fields is J gene, V gene, CDR3 protein.

TRBJ2-3	TRBV5-5	CASSSQGFPDTQYF
TRBJ2-5	TRBV12-3/TRBV12-4	CASSPYVGETQYF
TRBJ2-1	TRBV9	CASSPYYNEQFF
TRBJ2-1	TRBV27	CASSAGRGRFQFF
TRBJ2-1	TRBV20-1	CSASLSGRGPQFF
TRBJ2-4	TRBV27	CASSSTKGQGPKNIQYF
TRBJ2-1	TRBV5-5	CASSMFSGNEQFF
TRBJ1-2	TRBV6-1	CASSRTDRNYGYTF
TRBJ1-1	TRBV18	CASSLGGEGQRNTEAFF
TRBJ1-1	TRBV5-1	CASSLPGAENTEAFF
TRBJ2-7	TRBV29-1	CSVEDRTSGRAEYF
TRBJ2-7	TRBV6-1	CASMGHLGGEQYF
TRBJ1-3	TRBV4-2	CASSPDIRNTIYF
TRBJ1-1	TRBV2	CASSLKGAANTEAFF
TRBJ2-5	TRBV7-9	CASSLGSQGQGRETQYF
TRBJ1-1	TRBV29-1	CSVEIGSGLTEAFF
TRBJ1-5	TRBV7-9	CASGGRNQPQHF
TRBJ1-4	TRBV5-1	CASKRGTNEKLFF
TRBJ2-1	TRBV6-4	CASSGAHNEQFF
TRBJ2-1	TRBV6-6	CASSNSGGGNEQFF
TRBJ1-1	TRBV18	CASSQGQGRAFF
TRBJ2-1	TRBV27	CASSLLAGPPNEQFF
TRBJ2-1	TRBV20-1	CSARDPGGLAGPSSYNEQFF
TRBJ1-3	TRBV29-1	CSVAFGIGSGNTIYF
TRBJ2-7	TRBV10-1	CASSDTYEQYF
TRBJ2-5	TRBV9	CASSVDPGRVGETQYF
TRBJ2-3	TRBV7-9	CASSSRLAGGLGTDTQYF
TRBJ1-5	TRBV20-1	CSASEGQGFHQPQHF
TRBJ2-7	TRBV30	CAWSVGGRYNEQYF
TRBJ2-1	TRBV20-1	CSARAHHRGHRSNEQFF
TRBJ2-2	TRBV3-1	CASSHGAGELFF
TRBJ2-7	TRBV6-1	CASRGTGGYEQYF
TRBJ2-7	TRBV9	CASSVAEGYEQYF